The next 15 T cell receptor beta chains were all read from a single sample in a study of vaccination effects on CD4 cells after COVID-19. No antigens are known for them. The method was immunoSEQ multiplex PCR; TCRdb's version includes in-frame clones alone and lacks a portion of them. The sample records around 50,000 clones, 50% to 70% being singletons. Cells that had been cultured for roughly ten days were the source of isolated CD4+ T cells. The specimen was CD4+ T cells from PBMCs cultured without peptide, collected before COVID-19 vaccination. These receptor sequences come from a human donor who received a COVID-19 vaccine.

By frequency in the sample, this clone is medium-sized. V usage is TRBV4-1 and J usage is TRBJ1-5; TRBD1 matches 8 bases. The CDR3 length is 17 residues. Per the germline V gene, CDR1 is MGHRA and CDR2 is YSYEKL. The junction had 8 bases not matched to a gene; V was cut back by 0 bases and J by 4 bases. CDR3 sequence (DNA): TGCGCCAGCAGCCAAGATGGGGGCAGGGGGCGAAATCAGCCCCAGCATTTT. It yields the protein CASSQDGGRGRNQPQHF.

This chain links TRBV19 with TRBJ1-5, with 8 bases fitting TRBD1. This CDR3 contains 14 residues. V lost 11 bases and J lost 0; bases outside the gene matches: 6. Germline V gene sequence: CDR1 LNHDA, CDR2 SQIVND (reference sequence). CDR3 in amino acids: CASQGVYSNQPQHF. The CDR3 coding sequence is TGTGCCTCACAGGGGGTGTATAGCAATCAGCCCCAGCATTTT.

This chain joins TRBV19 and TRBJ2-7; D gene ambiguous. The length of the CDR3 is 15 residues. The V and J ends lost 0 bases and 1 base respectively, with 10 bases between them. Germline CDR1 is LNHDA and CDR2 is SQIVND (reference sequence). The CDR3 loop reads CASSIDHLRSYEQYF. DNA of the CDR3: TGTGCCAGTAGTATAGATCATCTGCGGTCCTACGAGCAGTACTTC.

J is TRBJ2-7 and V is TRBV5-5, with D perhaps TRBD1 (5 bases). The ends were cut back, 0 bases at V and 4 bases at J, with 14 bases in the middle. Germline values: CDR1 SGHKS, CDR2 YYEKEE (reference sequence). This CDR3 spans 15 amino acids. In DNA form, the CDR3 reads TGTGCCAGCAGCTTGGAATGGCAGGGTTTTTACGAGCAGTACTTC. It yields the protein CASSLEWQGFYEQYF.

This clone was detected once. This rearrangement joins TRBV7-9 to TRBJ2-5; TRBD1 matches 7 bases. CDR1 is SEHNR and CDR2 is FQNEAQ in the germline V gene (reference sequence). V lost 5 bases to trimming and J lost 5 bases; unmatched junction nucleotides: 11. This CDR3 is built from 15 residues. The CDR3 region has the DNA TGTGCCAGCAGCCCGACACCGACAGGGACGGAGACCCAGTACTTC. Translated, it gives CASSPTPTGTETQYF.

This chain joins TRBV7-8 and TRBJ1-5; the D gene is possibly TRBD1 (6 bases). Trimming took 3 bases from V and 0 from J, leaving 9 bases between them. Germline V CDR1 and CDR2: SGHVS, FQNEAQ. The CDR3 contains 15 residues. The CDR3 here is CASSFRQDSNQPQHF. The CDR3 nucleotides are TGTGCCAGCAGCTTCCGACAGGATAGCAATCAGCCCCAGCATTTT.

The table lists this clone with a few counts. This chain links TRBV6-2 or TRBV6-3 with TRBJ1-2, with D perhaps TRBD1 (6 bases). V gave up 6 bases and J gave up 2 bases, with 10 bases separating them. The germline CDR1 and CDR2 sequences are MNHEY and SVGEGT. This CDR3 is 13 amino acids long. The CDR3 loop is CASSSTGNYGYTF. The CDR3 DNA is TGTGCCAGCAGCAGTACAGGGAACTATGGCTACACCTTC.

This clone was seen only a few times. The J gene is TRBJ1-5, the V gene TRBV19; D is possibly TRBD1 (6 bases). V dropped 5 bases and J dropped 2 bases, with 13 bases sitting between them. CDR1 LNHDA and CDR2 SQIVND come from the germline V gene (reference sequence). The CDR3 contains 15 residues. The CDR3 reads CASSRRGGGNQPQHF. Here the CDR3 DNA reads TGTGCCAGTAGTCGCAGGGGTGGTGGCAATCAGCCCCAGCATTTT.

The chain is built from TRBV5-6 and TRBJ1-1; D call uncertain. The CDR3 runs to 15 residues. The V gene's germline CDR1 is SGHDT and CDR2 YYEEEE. The V gene lost 1 base and the J gene lost 1 base, with 11 bases spanning the gap. The CDR3 here is CASSLNPVQNTEAFF. Here the CDR3 DNA reads TGTGCCAGCAGCTTGAACCCGGTTCAGAACACTGAAGCTTTCTTT.

The V gene is TRBV11-2, the J gene TRBJ2-4; D is unresolved. This CDR3 is built from 12 residues. In germline, CDR1 is SGHAT, CDR2 FQNNGV. Deletions cut 4 bases from V and 6 bases from J, with 7 bases between. The CDR3 protein is CASSSRRNIQYF. Written as DNA, the CDR3 is TGTGCCAGCAGCTCCCGACGAAACATTCAGTACTTC.

The CDR3 DNA is TGTGCCAGCAGCACACAGGACACTGAAGCTTTCTTT. Translating gives CASSTQDTEAFF. The rearrangement joins TRBV5-4 to TRBJ1-1, with D possibly matching TRBD1 (5 bases). Trimming took off 4 bases at V and 3 bases at J, with 7 bases between the two ends. Germline CDR1 is SGHNT and CDR2 is YYREEE (reference sequence). This CDR3 region has 12 residues.

V gene TRBV5-6 combines with J gene TRBJ1-2; D might be TRBD1 (6 bases). The V gene's germline CDR1 is SGHDT and CDR2 YYEEEE. V dropped 3 bases and J dropped 4 bases, with 10 bases sitting between them. CDR3 size: 13 residues. This CDR3 is CASSSQGIYGYTF. DNA for the CDR3: TGTGCCAGCAGCTCTCAGGGGATCTATGGCTACACCTTC.

The sample holds one count of this clone. V is TRBV5-6 and J is TRBJ1-2, with TRBD1 identical over 7 bases. V shed 4 bases, J shed 8 bases, and the junction held 11 bases outside the gene matches. The CDR3 has 14 residues. Germline lookup yields CDR1 SGHDT and CDR2 YYEEEE. CDR3 coding DNA: TGTGCCAGCAGCCTCGCCGAGGGGGCGTTAGGCTACACCTTC. It specifies CASSLAEGALGYTF. Filled out from reference TRBV5-6 and TRBJ1-2, the complete variable domain reads DAGVTQSPTHLIKTRGQQVTLRCSPKSGHDTVSWYQQALGQGPQFIFQYYEEEERQRGNFPDRFSGHQFPNYSSELNVNALLLGDSALYLCASSLAEGALGYTFGSGTRLTVV.

This clone qualifies as medium-sized. The chain recombines TRBV28 with TRBJ1-2; D not resolved. Germline values: CDR1 MDHEN, CDR2 SYDVKM. V was clipped by 6 bases and J by 0 bases, with 8 bases between them. This CDR3 comprises 13 residues. The CDR3 reads CASRQGPNYGYTF. For the CDR3, the DNA is TGTGCCAGCAGGCAAGGGCCTAACTATGGCTACACCTTC.

The gene calls are TRBV12-3 or TRBV12-4 and TRBJ1-1; D perhaps matches TRBD1 (6 bases). This CDR3 has 13 amino acids. V gave up 6 bases and J gave up 7 bases, with 15 bases separating them. In nucleotides, the CDR3 is TGTGCCAGCAGGGCGAGGGGGGTAGGTGAAGCTTTCTTT. This translates into CASRARGVGEAFF.